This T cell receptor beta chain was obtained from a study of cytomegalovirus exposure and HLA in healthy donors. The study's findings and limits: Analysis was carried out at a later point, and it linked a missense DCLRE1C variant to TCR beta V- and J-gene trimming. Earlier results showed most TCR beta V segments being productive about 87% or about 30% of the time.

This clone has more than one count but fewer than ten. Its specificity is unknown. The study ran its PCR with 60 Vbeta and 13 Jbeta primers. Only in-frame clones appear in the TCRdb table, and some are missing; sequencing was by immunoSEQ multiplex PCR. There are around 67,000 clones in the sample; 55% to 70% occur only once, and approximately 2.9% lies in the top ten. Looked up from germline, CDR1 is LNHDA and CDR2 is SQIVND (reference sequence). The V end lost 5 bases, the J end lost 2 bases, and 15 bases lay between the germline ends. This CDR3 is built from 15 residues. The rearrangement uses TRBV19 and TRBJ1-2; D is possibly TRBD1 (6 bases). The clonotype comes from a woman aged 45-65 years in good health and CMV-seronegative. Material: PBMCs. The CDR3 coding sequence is TGTGCCAGTAGTGCCAACAGGGTGTCCAACTATGGCTACACCTTC. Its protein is CASSANRVSNYGYTF.